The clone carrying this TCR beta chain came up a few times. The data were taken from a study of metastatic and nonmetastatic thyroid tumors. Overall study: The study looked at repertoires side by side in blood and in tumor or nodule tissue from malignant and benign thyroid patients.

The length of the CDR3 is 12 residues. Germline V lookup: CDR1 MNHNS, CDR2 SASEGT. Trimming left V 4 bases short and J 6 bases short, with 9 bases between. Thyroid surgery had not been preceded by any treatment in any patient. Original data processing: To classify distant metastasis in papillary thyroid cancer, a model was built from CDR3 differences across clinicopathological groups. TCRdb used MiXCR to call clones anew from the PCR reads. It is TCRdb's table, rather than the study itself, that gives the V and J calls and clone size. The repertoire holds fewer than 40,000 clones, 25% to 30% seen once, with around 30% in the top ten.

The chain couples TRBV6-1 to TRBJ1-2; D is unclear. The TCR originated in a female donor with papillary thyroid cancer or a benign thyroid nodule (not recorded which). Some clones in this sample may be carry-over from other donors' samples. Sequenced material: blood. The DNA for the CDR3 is TGTGCCAGCAGTGGGAAGTTAGATGGCTACACCTTC. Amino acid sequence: CASSGKLDGYTF.